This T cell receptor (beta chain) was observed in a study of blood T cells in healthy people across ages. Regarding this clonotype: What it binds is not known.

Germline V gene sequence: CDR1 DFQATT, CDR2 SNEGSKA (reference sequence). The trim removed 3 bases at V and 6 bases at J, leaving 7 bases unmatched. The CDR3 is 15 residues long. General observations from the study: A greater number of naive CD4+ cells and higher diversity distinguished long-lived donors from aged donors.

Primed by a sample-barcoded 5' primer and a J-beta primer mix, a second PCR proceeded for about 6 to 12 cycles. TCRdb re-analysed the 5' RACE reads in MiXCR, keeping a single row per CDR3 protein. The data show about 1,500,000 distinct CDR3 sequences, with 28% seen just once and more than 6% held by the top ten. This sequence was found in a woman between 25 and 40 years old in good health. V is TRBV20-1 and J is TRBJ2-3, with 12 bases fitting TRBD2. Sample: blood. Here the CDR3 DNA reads TGCAGTGCTAGGCCCCTAGCGGGGGGGCCGGATACGCAGTATTTT. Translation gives CSARPLAGGPDTQYF.